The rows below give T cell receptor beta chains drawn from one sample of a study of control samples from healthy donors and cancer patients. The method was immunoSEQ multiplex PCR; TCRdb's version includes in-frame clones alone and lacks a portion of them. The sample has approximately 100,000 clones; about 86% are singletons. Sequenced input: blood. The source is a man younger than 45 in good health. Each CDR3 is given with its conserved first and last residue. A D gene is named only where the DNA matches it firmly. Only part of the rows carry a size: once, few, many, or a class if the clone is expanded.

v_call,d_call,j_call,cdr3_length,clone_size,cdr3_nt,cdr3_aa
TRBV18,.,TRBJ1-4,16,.,TGTGCCAGCTCGCCCGAGTGGGCTGCAACTAATGAAAAACTGTTTTTT,CASSPEWAATNEKLFF
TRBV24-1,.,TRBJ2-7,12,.,TGTGCCACCAGTCAGCGTGGCTACGAGCAGTACTTC,CATSQRGYEQYF
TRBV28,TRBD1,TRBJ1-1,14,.,TGTGCCAGCAGTATTGACAGGGCAGGAACTGAAGCTTTCTTT,CASSIDRAGTEAFF
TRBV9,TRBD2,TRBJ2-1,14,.,TGTGCCAGCAGCGTAGCCCCCCTGCGGGGGGAGCAGTTCTTC,CASSVAPLRGEQFF
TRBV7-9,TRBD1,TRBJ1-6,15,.,TGTGCCAGCTCTTCAGGGGGCTCCTATAATTCACCCCTCCACTTT,CASSSGGSYNSPLHF
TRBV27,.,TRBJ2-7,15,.,TGTGCCAGCAGCCCCGGGGCGGGTGTAACCTACGAGCAGTACTTC,CASSPGAGVTYEQYF
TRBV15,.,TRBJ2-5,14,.,TGTGCCACCAGGGGAGCGGACCGTCAAGAGACCCAGTACTTC,CATRGADRQETQYF
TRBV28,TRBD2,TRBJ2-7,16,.,TGTGCCAGCAGCCCGAGGACTAGCGGGAGCTCCTACGAGCAGTACTTC,CASSPRTSGSSYEQYF
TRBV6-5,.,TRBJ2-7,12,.,TGTGCCAGCAGAGACCCGTCCTACGAGCAGTACTTC,CASRDPSYEQYF
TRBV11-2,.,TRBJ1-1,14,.,TGTGCCAGCAGCTTGATTCCCATGAACACTGAAGCTTTCTTT,CASSLIPMNTEAFF
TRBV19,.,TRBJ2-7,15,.,TGTGCCAGTAGTATACAGGGCAGGGGAGGCAACGAGCAGTACTTC,CASSIQGRGGNEQYF
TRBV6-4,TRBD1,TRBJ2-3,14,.,TGTGCCAGCAGACGGGACAGTGGTACAGATACGCAGTATTTT,CASRRDSGTDTQYF
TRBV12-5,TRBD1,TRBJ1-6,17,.,TGTGCTAGCCAAAACCGACCCGGGGACAGGGCGAATTCACCCCTCCACTTT,CASQNRPGDRANSPLHF
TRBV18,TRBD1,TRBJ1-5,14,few,TGTGCCAGCTCACCACAGGAGGGACAGCAGCCCCAGCATTTT,CASSPQEGQQPQHF
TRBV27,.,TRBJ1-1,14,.,TGTGCCAGCAGTTTGAGAGGGGTAAACACTGAAGCTTTCTTT,CASSLRGVNTEAFF
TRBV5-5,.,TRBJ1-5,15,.,TGTGCCAGCAGCTACGATGGGGATAGCAATCAGCCCCAGCATTTT,CASSYDGDSNQPQHF
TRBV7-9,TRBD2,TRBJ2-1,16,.,TGTGCCAGCAGCTCAGAAACTAGCGTTTATTACAATGAGCAGTTCTTC,CASSSETSVYYNEQFF
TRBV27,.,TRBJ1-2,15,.,TGTGCCAGCAGCGCGGGACACTCTACTAACTATGGCTACACCTTC,CASSAGHSTNYGYTF
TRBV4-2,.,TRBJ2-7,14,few,TGTGCCAGCAGCCAAGGGAGAAGAGACTTTGAGCAGTACTTC,CASSQGRRDFEQYF
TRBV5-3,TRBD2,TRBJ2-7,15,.,TGTGCCACGATCCTAGCGGGCGGGATTTCCTACGAGCAGTACTTC,CATILAGGISYEQYF
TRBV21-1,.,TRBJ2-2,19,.,TGTGCCAGCAGCAACCCGCGGGGGGACAGGGGGCCTCCCACCGGGGAGCTGTTTTTT,CASSNPRGDRGPPTGELFF
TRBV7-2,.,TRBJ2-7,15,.,TGTGCCAGCAGCTTATCATGGGGGAGCTCCTACGAGCAGTACTTC,CASSLSWGSSYEQYF
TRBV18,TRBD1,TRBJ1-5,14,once,TGTGCCAGCTCACAGGGACAGGGCAATCAGCCCCAGCATTTT,CASSQGQGNQPQHF
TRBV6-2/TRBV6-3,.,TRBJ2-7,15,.,TGTGCCAGCAGTACACGGACAAGGACAACCTACGAGCAGTACTTC,CASSTRTRTTYEQYF
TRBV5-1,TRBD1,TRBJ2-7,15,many,TGCGCCAGCAGCTTGGGGGGACAGGGGATCCACGAGCAGTACTTC,CASSLGGQGIHEQYF
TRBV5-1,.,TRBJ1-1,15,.,TGCGCCAGCAGCTTGGAAGGCAGGGAGAACACTGAAGCTTTCTTT,CASSLEGRENTEAFF
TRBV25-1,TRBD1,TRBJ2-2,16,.,TGTGCCAGCAGTCCCCGGACAGGGGGAAACACCGGGGAGCTGTTTTTT,CASSPRTGGNTGELFF